This T cell receptor beta chain was sequenced for a study of blood T cell repertoires in COVID-19. The repertoire was sequenced with immunoSEQ multiplex PCR; TCRdb's copy has only in-frame clones and lacks some. The sample holds some 300,000 clones, under 90% seen once. This CDR3 has 14 amino acids. Germline lookup yields CDR1 LNHNV and CDR2 YYDKDF (reference sequence). The V and J ends lost 0 bases and 10 bases, in that order; junction bases with no gene match: 8. This receptor was taken from a woman between 45 and 65 years old who had been exposed to COVID-19. The sample taken for sequencing was PBMCs or T cells enriched from blood (not recorded which). The chain recombines TRBV15 with TRBJ1-2; 7 bases agree with TRBD1. CDR3 protein: CATSRDPTGTDYTF. The CDR3 DNA sequence: TGTGCCACCAGCAGAGACCCGACAGGGACGGACTACACCTTC.